These 19 T cell receptor beta chains were sequenced from one sample in a study of T cells after yellow fever vaccination. TCRdb used MiXCR to reprocess the 5' RACE reads, holding one entry per CDR3 protein. The sample holds a few hundred thousand distinct CDR3 sequences; under 25% are singletons and the top ten take roughly an eighth. Specimen: PBMCs, collected 15 days after the yellow fever booster vaccination. The receptors were gathered from a man aged 30 to 45 who received the YFV17D yellow fever vaccine.

This clonotype was found a few times. The chain links TRBV5-1 to TRBJ1-5, with D hard to call. Between the trimmed V and J ends, which lost 0 bases and 5 bases, there was a span of 6 bases. The CDR3 consists of 13 residues. CDR1 SGHRS and CDR2 YFSETQ come from the germline V gene. CDR3 amino acids: CASSLDPYQPQHF. CDR3 nucleotide sequence: TGCGCCAGCAGCTTGGATCCCTATCAGCCCCAGCATTTT.

The chain joins TRBV6-1 to TRBJ2-7, with TRBD1 matching over 9 bases. V was clipped by 7 bases and J by 2 bases; unmatched bases: 9. The germline CDR1 and CDR2 sequences are MNHNS and SASEGT. This CDR3 is built from 15 residues. CDR3 residues: CASNHPGQGTYEQYF. The CDR3 nucleotides are TGTGCCAGCAATCACCCGGGACAGGGAACCTACGAGCAGTACTTC.

The chain uses TRBV5-1 and TRBJ2-3; 10 bases agree with TRBD2. V was pared by 0 bases and J by 10 bases, with 5 bases of the junction left unmatched. From germline, CDR1 is SGHRS and CDR2 YFSETQ. CDR3 length: 14 residues. The CDR3 DNA reads as TGCGCCAGCAGCTTGGTGGGGACTAGCGTATCGCAGTATTTT. As protein: CASSLVGTSVSQYF.

This clonotype was picked up a small number of times. The CDR3 DNA sequence: TGCAGTGCCCACAGGACAGTACAAGAGACCCAGTACTTC. Translated, it gives CSAHRTVQETQYF. The gene calls are TRBV20-1 and TRBJ2-5, with a possible D match to TRBD1 (6 bases). Germline lookup yields CDR1 DFQATT and CDR2 SNEGSKA (reference sequence). CDR3 length: 13 amino acids. Trimming left V 6 bases short and J 2 bases short, with 13 bases between.

The rearrangement links TRBV5-1 to TRBJ2-3; D ambiguous. Trimming took 1 base from V and 4 from J, leaving 10 bases between them. The germline V gene has CDR1 SGHRS and CDR2 YFSETQ. The CDR3 totals 14 residues. CDR3 region: CASSLRPTPDTQYF. DNA for the CDR3: TGCGCCAGCAGCTTGCGGCCGACTCCAGATACGCAGTATTTT.

This clonotype appeared a few times. The genes are TRBV18 and TRBJ1-3, with D perhaps TRBD1 (5 bases). The V end was cut by 3 bases, the J end by 6 bases, with 12 bases between. Germline V CDR1 and CDR2: KGHSH, LQKENI. CDR3 length: 14 residues. CDR3 DNA sequence: TGTGCCAGCTCACCTTCGGGGGGATTAAACACCATATATTTT. Its translation: CASSPSGGLNTIYF.

In its sample, this clonotype was seen a few times. The chain is built from TRBV19 and TRBJ1-1; D uncertain. The CDR3 runs to 12 residues. Germline V gene lookup returns CDR1 LNHDA and CDR2 SQIVND (reference sequence). V was trimmed by 3 bases and J by 4 bases, leaving 6 bases between them. The CDR3 DNA reads as TGTGCCAGTAGTATCCGGGCCACTGAAGCTTTCTTT. As protein: CASSIRATEAFF. Supplemented by reference TRBV19 and TRBJ1-1, the full variable domain reads DGGITQSPKYLFRKEGQNVTLSCEQNLNHDAMYWYRQDPGQGLRLIYYSQIVNDFQKGDIAEGYSVSREKKESFPLTVTSAQKNPTAFYLCASSIRATEAFFGQGTRLTVV.

V and J are TRBV3-1 and TRBJ2-7; D is unclear. The CDR3 has 13 residues. V shed 2 bases and J shed 2 bases, with 7 bases lying between them. Germline values: CDR1 LGHDT, CDR2 YNNKEL (reference sequence). This chain's CDR3 is CASSQRITYEQYF. CDR3 bases: TGTGCCAGCAGCCAAAGGATCACCTACGAGCAGTACTTC.

This rearrangement joins TRBV4-3 to TRBJ2-7; a weak D match, TRBD1 (6 bases). The germline V and J ends were trimmed by 5 bases and 2 bases, with 13 bases remaining between them. This CDR3 spans 14 amino acids. CDR1 LGHNA and CDR2 YSLEER come from the germline V gene. CDR3 sequence (DNA): TGCGCCAGCAGCTACCAGACAGGACCCTACGAGCAGTACTTC. Amino acids: CASSYQTGPYEQYF.

This clonotype was seen only a few times. CDR3 DNA: TGTGCCAGCAGCCCCGCTAGCGGGAGCTTCTGGTACAATGAGCAGTTCTTC. Amino acids: CASSPASGSFWYNEQFF. V usage is TRBV6-2 or TRBV6-3 and J usage is TRBJ2-1; TRBD2 aligns across 10 bases. Germline values: CDR1 MNHEY, CDR2 SVGEGT. V lost 6 bases and J lost 4; bases outside the gene matches: 12. There are 17 residues in the CDR3.

This clonotype was detected only once. The chain has TRBV5-7 and TRBJ2-3; 7 bases map to TRBD2. TRBV5-7 is an ORF, and what it does is uncertain. The CDR3 loop spans 14 amino acids. With 2 bases clipped from V and 5 bases from J, the junction kept 5 bases outside the gene matches. The CDR3 DNA follows: TGTGCCAGCAGCTTTGGGACTATAGAAGATACGCAGTATTTT. It is translated as CASSFGTIEDTQYF.

This rearrangement joins TRBV7-6 to TRBJ2-1; the match to TRBD1 covers 8 bases. The CDR3 runs to 15 residues. The germline gives CDR1 SGHVS, CDR2 FNYEAQ. V was clipped by 7 bases and J by 3 bases; unmatched bases: 8. The CDR3 is CASTHRGSLYNEQFF. The CDR3 nucleotides are TGTGCCAGCACGCACAGGGGGTCCCTCTACAATGAGCAGTTCTTC.

The chain combines TRBV7-2 with TRBJ2-4; 10 bases align to TRBD1. With V trimmed by 8 bases and J by 9 bases, 13 bases remained unmatched. The CDR3 runs 15 residues. Germline V gene data show CDR1 as SGHTA and CDR2 as FQGNSA. CDR3 nucleotide sequence: TGTGCCAGCGGGGACAGGGGTTTTAAGGCTGGCATTCAGTACTTC. It is translated as CASGDRGFKAGIQYF.

This chain joins TRBV27 and TRBJ1-6; no definite D call. The CDR3 sequence is 17 residues long. Germline CDR1 is MNHEY and CDR2 is SMNVEV (reference sequence). V was clipped by 6 bases and J by 0 bases, with 15 bases between them. The CDR3 reads CASRTSTSSSYNSPLHF. In nucleotides, the CDR3 is TGTGCCAGCAGAACCTCGACGAGCAGCTCCTATAATTCACCCCTCCACTTT.

In this sample, this clonotype turned up a few times. This chain uses TRBV5-8 with TRBJ2-1, with D possibly matching TRBD2 (5 bases). The V and J ends lost 2 bases and 8 bases respectively, with 17 bases between them. Per the germline V gene, CDR1 is SGHTS and CDR2 is YDEGEE. The CDR3 is made up of 15 amino acids. The chain's CDR3 is CASSLGLTGRDEQFF. In DNA, the CDR3 is TGTGCCAGCAGCTTAGGGCTAACGGGGAGAGATGAGCAGTTCTTC. Full variable domain (outside the CDR3, taken from reference TRBV5-8 and TRBJ2-1): EAGVTQSPTHLIKTRGQQATLRCSPISGHTSVYWYQQALGLGLQFLLWYDEGEERNRGNFPPRFSGRQFPNYSSELNVNALELEDSALYLCASSLGLTGRDEQFFGPGTRLTVL.

The V and J genes are TRBV15 and TRBJ2-7, with D perhaps matching TRBD2 (5 bases). V lost 3 bases and J 3 bases, leaving 9 bases between the germline ends. This CDR3 spans 13 amino acids. Germline V lookup: CDR1 LNHNV, CDR2 YYDKDF (reference sequence). CDR3 region: CATSSLARYEQYF. The DNA for the CDR3 is TGTGCCACCAGCAGCTTAGCGCGCTACGAGCAGTACTTC.

V and J are TRBV25-1 and TRBJ1-4; unclear D gene. Germline loops: CDR1 MGHDK, CDR2 SYGVNS. The ends were cut back, 1 base at V and 0 bases at J, with 3 bases in the middle. The CDR3 is made up of 14 amino acids. The DNA of the CDR3 is TGTGCCAGCAGTGAATTAGCAACTAATGAAAAACTGTTTTTT. This translates into CASSELATNEKLFF.

A few counts support this clonotype. The J gene is TRBJ1-6, the V gene TRBV3-1; maybe TRBD1 (5 bases). V was pared by 8 bases and J by 7 bases, with 12 bases between. Germline V gene sequence: CDR1 LGHDT, CDR2 YNNKEL (reference sequence). The CDR3 has 13 amino acids. The CDR3 loop reads CASSTDRNSPLHF. As DNA, the CDR3 is TGTGCCAGCTCGACAGACAGAAATTCACCCCTCCACTTT.

The CDR3 DNA follows: TGTGCCAGTCGGGCTGACTGGTCTGGGGCCAACGTCCTGACTTTC. Protein product: CASRADWSGANVLTF. The chain combines TRBV6-1 with TRBJ2-6; no definite D call. Germline V gene data show CDR1 as MNHNS and CDR2 as SASEGT. The CDR3 spans 15 residues. The V end was cut by 9 bases, the J end by 1 base, with 13 bases between.